A selection of T cell receptor beta chains follows, all from one sample in a study of cytomegalovirus exposure and HLA in healthy donors. Clones were read by immunoSEQ multiplex PCR, and TCRdb kept only the in-frame ones, dropping some. Of approximately 220,000 clones in the sample, around nine tenths were seen once. The sample consisted of PBMCs. The receptor source for this set is a woman aged 18 to 35 in good health and CMV-seronegative. Each CDR3 is given with its conserved first and last residue. Each record gives: clone size, V gene, CDR3 protein. The listing skips clone size in some rows; elsewhere it reads once, few, many or a size class.

>-|TRBV5-4
CASRLPHRGHGYTF
>-|TRBV5-6
CASSLAQGYQSYEQYF
>-|TRBV7-3
CASSLTGLAGVRTGELFF
>-|TRBV12-5
CASLQVEAFF
>-|TRBV6-1
CASSGQGLKNYGYTF
>once|TRBV30
CAWSSGRGANEKLFF
>-|TRBV12-5
CASGLEVQGYFEQYF
>-|TRBV2
CASGLAGGSPLNTQYF
>-|TRBV27
CASSPGQAYYGYTF
>-|TRBV27
CASSPLDRASNQPQHF
>-|TRBV19
CASMKDRGPTDTQYF
>-|TRBV5-1
CASRPGLAGGSTQYF
>once|TRBV7-9
CASSGQAQGNSPLHF
>-|TRBV11-2
CASSFRGTGANVLTF
>-|TRBV30
CACKCRAGGASDEQYF
>-|TRBV30
CAWDRLPGHNSYEQYF
>-|TRBV28
CASSLFPPMNTEAFF
>-|TRBV2
CASTDRDGSNQPQHF
>-|TRBV4-1
CASSPFLTGGNQPQHF
>-|TRBV6-5
CASMEWESTDTQYF
>-|TRBV5-1
CASSLMRERFTGDTEAFF
>-|TRBV6-6
CASSPMRTRDQPQHF
>-|TRBV11-3
CASSSGLAGGGYNEQFF
>-|TRBV29-1
CSVLYRMNTEAFF
>-|TRBV6-1
CATQLDRENEQYF
>-|TRBV2
CASTLFYGEAEQFF
>-|TRBV5-1
CASSLGLAVSTDTQYF
>-|TRBV5-4
CASSRIPRLTAYEQYF
>-|TRBV4-1
CASSQEAREGGIQYF
>-|TRBV16
CASSLPVQGAEAFF
>-|TRBV29-1
CSVLFKTGVNYGYTF
>-|TRBV4-1
CASSQSGGPNTEAFF